This passage covers 4 T cell receptor beta chains from one sample sequenced in a study of shared clonotypes between healthy human individuals. Naive CD8 cells lacked CD45RO, underwent positive selection for CCR7 and left out terminally differentiated effector memory CD45RA+ cells. Measured with immunoSEQ multiplex PCR; TCRdb has only the in-frame clones, and not every one. Altogether 2 million to 2.5 million clones are present, about 94% being singletons, with the ten largest covering around 1.1%. Sequences were obtained from naive CD8+ T cells sorted from blood. All receptors derive from a man between 18 and 29 years old in good health.

In this sample, this clone turned up once. The CDR3 DNA is TGTGCCAGCAGCCCCGGGACAGGGGGCGATAGTGGCTACACCTTC. Translation gives CASSPGTGGDSGYTF. The chain carries TRBV27 and TRBJ1-2, with 12 bases identical to TRBD1. Losses at the gene ends were 6 bases for V and 7 bases for J; bases not matched to a gene: 9. The CDR3 spans 15 residues. Germline CDR1 and CDR2: MNHEY and SMNVEV (reference sequence).

With regard to this clone: Other DNA sequences of this sample code for an identical CDR3. This chain links TRBV13 with TRBJ2-5; no firm D call. There are 13 residues in the CDR3. CDR1 and CDR2 from the germline V gene are PRHDT and FYEKMQ (reference sequence). Between the trimmed V and J ends, which lost 5 bases and 5 bases, there was a span of 12 bases. CDR3 coding DNA: TGTGCCAGCAGCCTGCCTTCTGAGGAGACCCAGTACTTC. Translated, it gives CASSLPSEETQYF.

V gene TRBV27 combines with J gene TRBJ2-1, with D perhaps assigned TRBD1 or TRBD2 (5 bases each). The V end was cut by 3 bases, the J end by 0 bases, with 12 bases between. In germline, CDR1 is MNHEY, CDR2 SMNVEV (reference sequence). The CDR3 is made up of 16 amino acids. Here the CDR3 DNA reads TGTGCCAGCAGTTTTTTCCGGGACCCCTCCTACAATGAGCAGTTCTTC. This codes for CASSFFRDPSYNEQFF.

V and J are TRBV4-1 and TRBJ2-3; unclear D gene. The CDR3 sequence is 14 residues long. The germline V gene has CDR1 MGHRA and CDR2 YSYEKL. With 0 bases removed from V and 2 bases from J, the gap between germline ends came to 6 bases. The CDR3 nucleotides read TGCGCCAGCAGCCAAGAGGTGATCACAGATACGCAGTATTTT. This codes for CASSQEVITDTQYF.